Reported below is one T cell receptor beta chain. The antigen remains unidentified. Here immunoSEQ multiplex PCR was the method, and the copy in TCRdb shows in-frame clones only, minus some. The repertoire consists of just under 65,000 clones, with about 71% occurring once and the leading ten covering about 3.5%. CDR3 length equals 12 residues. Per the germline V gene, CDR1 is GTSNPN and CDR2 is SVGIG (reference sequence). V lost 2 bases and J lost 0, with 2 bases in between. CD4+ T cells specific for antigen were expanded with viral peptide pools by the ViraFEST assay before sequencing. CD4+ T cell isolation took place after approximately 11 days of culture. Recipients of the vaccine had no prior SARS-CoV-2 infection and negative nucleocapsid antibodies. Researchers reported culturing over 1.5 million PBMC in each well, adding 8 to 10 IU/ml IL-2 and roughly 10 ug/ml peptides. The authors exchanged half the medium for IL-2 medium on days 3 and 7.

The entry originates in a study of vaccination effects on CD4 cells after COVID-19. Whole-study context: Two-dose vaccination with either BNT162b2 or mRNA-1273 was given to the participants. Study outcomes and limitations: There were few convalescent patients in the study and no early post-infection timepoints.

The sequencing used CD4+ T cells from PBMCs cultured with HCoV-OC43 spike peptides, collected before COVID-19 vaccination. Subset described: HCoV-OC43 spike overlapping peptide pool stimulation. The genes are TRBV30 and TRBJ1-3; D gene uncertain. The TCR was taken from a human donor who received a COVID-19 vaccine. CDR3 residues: CAWSFSGNTIYF. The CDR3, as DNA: TGTGCCTGGAGTTTCTCTGGAAACACCATATATTTT.